The clone carrying this TCR beta chain was recorded a few times. Antigen specificity is unknown. Time point here: sample taken at primary tumor resection. Patients with untreated early-stage non-small cell lung cancer, numbering some 72, were the donors. The sample belongs to a study of spatial heterogeneity in lung cancer. Points from the study as a whole: TCRs found ubiquitously expanded in tumor appeared in blood more at resection than at follow-up.

TCRdb re-analysed the 5' RACE reads in MiXCR, keeping a single row per CDR3 protein. Of roughly 48,000 distinct CDR3 sequences in the sample, roughly 5.2% were seen once. The V gene's germline CDR1 is MNHEY and CDR2 SVGAGI. V lost 6 bases, J lost 6 bases, and 15 bases lay in between. The CDR3 loop spans 14 amino acids. The clonotype was recovered from a male donor with early-stage non-small cell lung cancer. V gene TRBV6-5 combines with J gene TRBJ2-1; possible D gene TRBD2, 6 bases. The material was PBMCs, obtained at surgery. CDR3 nucleotide sequence: TGTGCCAGCAGCCCCCAGCGGGCGGGCAATGAGCAGTTCTTC. This codes for CASSPQRAGNEQFF.